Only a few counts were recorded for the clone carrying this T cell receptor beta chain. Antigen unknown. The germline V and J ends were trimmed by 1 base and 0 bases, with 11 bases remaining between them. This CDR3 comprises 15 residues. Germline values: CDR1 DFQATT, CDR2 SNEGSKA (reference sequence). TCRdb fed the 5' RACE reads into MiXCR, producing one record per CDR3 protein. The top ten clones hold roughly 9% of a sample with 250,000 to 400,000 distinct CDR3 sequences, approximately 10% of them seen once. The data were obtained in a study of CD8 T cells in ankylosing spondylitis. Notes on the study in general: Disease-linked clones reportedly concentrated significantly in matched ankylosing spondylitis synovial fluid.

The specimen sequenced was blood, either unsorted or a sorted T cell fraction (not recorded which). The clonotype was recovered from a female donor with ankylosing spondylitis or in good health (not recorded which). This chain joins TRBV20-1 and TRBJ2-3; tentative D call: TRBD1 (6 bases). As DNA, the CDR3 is TGCAGTGCTAGAGGACCGGGACACAGCACAGATACGCAGTATTTT. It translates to CSARGPGHSTDTQYF.